This T cell receptor (beta chain) was sequenced during a study of blood T cell repertoires in COVID-19. Whole-study context: The United States, Italy and Spain were the sources of the acute and convalescent COVID-19 samples. From T cells, B-cell-depleted T cells, or PBMCs came the material, which was cDNA or gDNA.

Germline V gene sequence: CDR1 SEHNR, CDR2 FQNEAQ (reference sequence). The CDR3 contains 14 residues. Trimming took off 11 bases at V and 0 bases at J, with 14 bases between the two ends. Per the study methods: By means of reference gene primer amplification, nucleated cell counts were estimated. Method: immunoSEQ multiplex PCR; TCRdb's copy keeps in-frame clones and lacks some. The D gene and trimming were derived from the DNA, and the V and J assignments and clone size from that table. Among under 200,000 clones listed, just under 90% were seen once. The receptor comes from a man aged 18-30 years with active or convalescent COVID-19. The chain joins TRBV7-9 to TRBJ2-1; D not certain. Sequencing used peripheral blood. The CDR3 DNA is TGTGCCGACTCGGAAGTCAGCTCCTACAATGAGCAGTTCTTC. It codes for CADSEVSSYNEQFF.